This T cell receptor (beta chain) was recorded in a study of radiation and T cells in renal cell carcinoma. Across the study: Nephrectomy followed 15 Gy stereotactic body radiation by 4 weeks.

Time point denoted: baseline pretreatment blood. As to treatment: 15 Gy SBRT to primary tumor, nephrectomy 4 weeks later. Blood was sampled at baseline, 2 weeks and 4 weeks after SBRT. Data came from immunoSEQ multiplex PCR; TCRdb stores just in-frame clones and leaves some out. The table lists around 160,000 clones, approximately 90% of them singletons. The germline V gene has CDR1 SGHRS and CDR2 YFSETQ. With 2 bases removed from V and 5 bases from J, the gap between germline ends came to 8 bases. The CDR3 is 13 residues long. This chain uses TRBV5-1 with TRBJ2-1, with D unclear. Sequenced here: blood, sampled from a patient whose treatment included radiotherapy and nephrectomy. The clonotype was recovered from a woman in her 70s with renal cell carcinoma. The CDR3 sequence: CASSLRHNNEQFF. Here the CDR3 DNA reads TGCGCCAGCAGCTTAAGACACAACAATGAGCAGTTCTTC.